The rows below give T cell receptor beta chains drawn from one sample of a study of beta chain features in type 1 diabetes. The assay was immunoSEQ multiplex PCR, and TCRdb's table has in-frame clones only and misses some. The profile shows about 230,000 clones, about a sixth of them singletons. Source material: naive CD4+ T cells from blood. These receptors all come from a man aged 25 to 40 with type 1 diabetes. Both conserved end residues are part of each CDR3. A D gene is named only where the DNA matches it firmly. Size is stated for part of the rows, as once, few or many counts, or as a class when the clone is expanded.

>-|-|TRBV30|14|TRBJ1-5
TGTGCCTGGAACATTGGACAGAGCAATCAGCCCCAGCATTTT
CAWNIGQSNQPQHF
>-|few|TRBV20-1|10|TRBJ1-1
TGCAGTGCTAGTAGTACTGAAGCTTTCTTT
CSASSTEAFF
>TRBD1|few|TRBV25-1|16|TRBJ2-2
TGTGCCAGCAGTGAACTAGAGACAGGGGTCACCGGGGAGCTGTTTTTT
CASSELETGVTGELFF
>TRBD1|-|TRBV28|16|TRBJ2-5
TGTGCCAGCAGACCGGACGGGACAGGGGACCAAGAGACCCAGTACTTC
CASRPDGTGDQETQYF
>-|-|TRBV5-4|17|TRBJ2-7
TGTGCCAGCAGCTTGGCAGTTGGGGGCCAAGGGAAAAACGAGCAGTACTTC
CASSLAVGGQGKNEQYF
>TRBD1|-|TRBV29-1|12|TRBJ1-5
TGCAGCGTTCGACAGGGGGGGCAGCCCCAGCATTTT
CSVRQGGQPQHF
>TRBD1|-|TRBV6-5|15|TRBJ1-2
TGTGCCAGCAGACAACTACAGGGGCGCAACTATGGCTACACCTTC
CASRQLQGRNYGYTF
>TRBD2|-|TRBV9|16|TRBJ2-5
TGTGCCAGCAGCCTTGGACTAGCGGGAGTTATAGAGACCCAGTACTTC
CASSLGLAGVIETQYF
>-|few|TRBV6-1|13|TRBJ2-7
TGTGCCAGCAGGAGGGACATCTCCTACGAGCAGTACTTC
CASRRDISYEQYF
>TRBD2|-|TRBV7-3|17|TRBJ2-3
TGTGCCAGCAGCTTAGGAGCGGGAGGGCCTTCGACAGATACGCAGTATTTT
CASSLGAGGPSTDTQYF
>-|-|TRBV30|13|TRBJ1-5
TGTGCCTGGAATAGGGGATTCGATCAGCCCCAGCATTTT
CAWNRGFDQPQHF
>TRBD1|-|TRBV28|14|TRBJ2-3
TGTGCCAGCAGTCGACAGGGGAGCACAGATACGCAGTATTTT
CASSRQGSTDTQYF
>-|few|TRBV29-1|13|TRBJ2-1
TGCAGCGTAGCGGGTCGCTCCTACAATGAGCAGTTCTTC
CSVAGRSYNEQFF
>-|few|TRBV7-9|14|TRBJ2-6
TGTGCCAGCAGCTTCAGGGAAGGGGCCAACGTCCTGACTTTC
CASSFREGANVLTF
>-|few|TRBV30|12|TRBJ2-7
TGTGCCTGGGGCCGGGACGGATACGAGCAGTACTTC
CAWGRDGYEQYF
>TRBD2|few|TRBV19|15|TRBJ2-1
TGTGCCAGTAGTATACCGGGACTAGGGTACAATGAGCAGTTCTTC
CASSIPGLGYNEQFF
>-|-|TRBV23-1|16|TRBJ1-2
TGCGCCAGCACCCACCCCGAGGGGACCTTTAACTATGGCTACACCTTC
CASTHPEGTFNYGYTF
>-|-|TRBV6-5|15|TRBJ2-6
TGTGCCAGCAGAAAGACGTACTCTGGGGCCAACGTCCTGACTTTC
CASRKTYSGANVLTF
>-|-|TRBV6-5|16|TRBJ2-7
TGTGCCAGCAGTTACTCGACATCGCCAGAGATCTACGAGCAGTACTTC
CASSYSTSPEIYEQYF
>-|few|TRBV29-1|16|TRBJ2-6
TGCAGCGCTCCGACAGACCCCGACTCTGGGGCCAACGTCCTGACTTTC
CSAPTDPDSGANVLTF
>-|few|TRBV28|15|TRBJ2-7
TGTGCCAGCAGTTTCGGTGGGCAGCGCCGGCACGAGCAGTACTTC
CASSFGGQRRHEQYF
>-|-|TRBV9|13|TRBJ2-1
TGTGCCAGCAGCTTCCGGACAGAGTTTGAGCAGTTCTTC
CASSFRTEFEQFF
>-|-|TRBV29-1|11|TRBJ2-3
TGCAGCGGAGCTTTCACAGATACGCAGTATTTT
CSGAFTDTQYF
>-|few|TRBV5-4|14|TRBJ1-4
TGTGCCAGCAGCTTAACAGGCCGAAATGAAAAACTGTTTTTT
CASSLTGRNEKLFF
>-|few|TRBV20-1|11|TRBJ2-5
TGCAGTGCTAGAGACTTTGAGACCCAGTACTTC
CSARDFETQYF
>-|few|TRBV7-2|15|TRBJ2-5
TGTGCCAGCAGCCTCCAAGGGGGGGTCCAAGAGACCCAGTACTTC
CASSLQGGVQETQYF
>TRBD1|-|TRBV9|16|TRBJ2-5
TGTGCCAGCAGCTCCTCCTCGGGACAGGGGGGAGAGACCCAGTACTTC
CASSSSSGQGGETQYF
>-|few|TRBV20-1|11|TRBJ1-4
TGCAGTGCTACTGGCCGGGAAAAACTGTTTTTT
CSATGREKLFF
>TRBD1|few|TRBV18|18|TRBJ2-6
TGTGCCAGCTCACCCGACAGGGGATTAAACTCTGGGGCCAACGTCCTGACTTTC
CASSPDRGLNSGANVLTF
>-|few|TRBV7-3|15|TRBJ2-6
TGTGCCAGCAGCTTCTTTAGCTCTGGGGCCAACGTCCTGACTTTC
CASSFFSSGANVLTF
>-|-|TRBV28|13|TRBJ2-5
TGTGCCAGCAGTTTGGGAAGACAAGAGACCCAGTACTTC
CASSLGRQETQYF
>-|few|TRBV11-1|14|TRBJ2-4
TGTGCCAGCAGCTTAGGCGGTGTCCAGGGCATTCAGTACTTC
CASSLGGVQGIQYF
>TRBD2|-|TRBV7-2|15|TRBJ2-1
TGTGCCAGCAGGGTCGGCGGGAGGGTTGGAAATGAGCAGTTCTTC
CASRVGGRVGNEQFF
>TRBD2|-|TRBV2|15|TRBJ2-1
TGTGCCAGCAGGCGACTAGCGGGAGGGTTTAATGAGCAGTTCTTC
CASRRLAGGFNEQFF
>-|-|TRBV29-1|15|TRBJ1-1
TGCAGCGTCCATAGTACGGAACCCATGAACACTGAAGCTTTCTTT
CSVHSTEPMNTEAFF
>TRBD2|few|TRBV5-1|15|TRBJ2-7
TGCGCCAGCAGCTTTTTAGCGGGAGTCATGTACGAGCAGTACTTC
CASSFLAGVMYEQYF
>-|-|TRBV1|15|TRBJ1-1
TGCACCAGCAGCCACGAGGGACTGATGATAAGTGAAGCTTTCTTT
CTSSHEGLMISEAFF
>TRBD2|-|TRBV5-1|15|TRBJ2-5
TGCGCCAGCAGCTTGGGGGACTACATCCAAGAGACCCAGTACTTC
CASSLGDYIQETQYF
>-|few|TRBV18|13|TRBJ1-1
TGTGCCACCCGAGGGGGGGCCCCGGCTGAAGCTTTCTTT
CATRGGAPAEAFF
>TRBD1|-|TRBV10-3|14|TRBJ2-3
TGTGCCATCAGGGAGACAGGGGGCACAGATACGCAGTATTTT
CAIRETGGTDTQYF
>-|-|TRBV5-4|11|TRBJ2-1
TGTGCCAGCAGCTCCTACAATGAGCAGTTCTTC
CASSSYNEQFF
>-|-|TRBV27|13|TRBJ2-4
TGTGCCAGCAGTCCAAGGAACAAAAACATTCAGTACTTC
CASSPRNKNIQYF
>-|few|TRBV7-9|11|TRBJ2-7
TGTGCCAGCAGCCCGGCGCGTCGGCAGTACTTC
CASSPARRQYF
>TRBD1|-|TRBV30|16|TRBJ1-4
TGTGCCTGGAGAGGGCCGGACAGGGAGCTTGCTGAAAAACTGTTTTTT
CAWRGPDRELAEKLFF
>-|-|TRBV14|11|TRBJ2-7
TGTGCCAGCAGCCACGGTTACGAGCAGTACTTC
CASSHGYEQYF
>-|few|TRBV29-1|15|TRBJ1-5
TGCAGCGTAATAACCGGGACAACAGGCAATCAGCCCCAGCATTTT
CSVITGTTGNQPQHF
>-|-|TRBV29-1|12|TRBJ1-2
TGCAGCGTTCATGACCAGAACTATGGCTACACCTTC
CSVHDQNYGYTF
>-|once|TRBV9|15|TRBJ2-6
TGTGCCAGCAGCGTAAGAGGCGCTGGGGCCAACGTCCTGACTTTC
CASSVRGAGANVLTF
>-|-|TRBV28|12|TRBJ2-5
TGTGCCAGCAGTTCCGGGAAGAGGACCCAGTACTTC
CASSSGKRTQYF
>-|-|TRBV6-1|13|TRBJ1-5
TGTGCCAGCAGTGGACAGATCAATCAGCCCCAGCATTTT
CASSGQINQPQHF
>TRBD1|-|TRBV10-3|13|TRBJ2-7
TGTGCCATCAGGGTACAGGGGGCCTACGAGCAGTACTTC
CAIRVQGAYEQYF
>TRBD1|-|TRBV7-2|15|TRBJ2-4
TGTGCCAGCAGCTTTCCGGGACAGGGAAAAAACATTCAGTACTTC
CASSFPGQGKNIQYF
>-|-|TRBV18|16|TRBJ2-5
TGTGCCAGCTCACCACCGAGTGTCAGGGGAGAAGAGACCCAGTACTTC
CASSPPSVRGEETQYF
>-|-|TRBV7-3|14|TRBJ2-3
TGTGCCAGCAGCTTAACCCTGGGCACAGATACGCAGTATTTT
CASSLTLGTDTQYF
>-|-|TRBV4-2|15|TRBJ2-7
TGTGCCAGCAGCCAAGATCTAGCCAGGGACTACGAGCAGTACTTC
CASSQDLARDYEQYF
>-|few|TRBV29-1|14|TRBJ2-7
TGCAGCGTTGAAGATCAGATCGGGGCCCACGAGCAGTACTTC
CSVEDQIGAHEQYF